This entry lists 18 T cell receptor beta chains sequenced from one sample in a study of T cells in Graves' hyperthyroidism and ophthalmopathy. RNA transcripts served as the template for amplifying TCR beta CDR3 regions. The TCR CDR3 was amplified in a first-round RT-PCR using the HTBI primer set. TCRdb passed the multiplex PCR reads through MiXCR, listing each CDR3 protein once. The profile shows around 610,000 distinct CDR3 sequences, roughly 14% of them singletons. The sequenced material came from blood. The receptors here all came from a woman aged 40 to 50 with Graves' ophthalmopathy.

The rearrangement uses TRBV7-6 and TRBJ2-7; TRBD2 matches 7 bases. This CDR3 is 15 amino acids long. The germline gives CDR1 SGHVS, CDR2 FNYEAQ. J was trimmed by 4 bases and V by 5 bases; bases with no gene match: 11. The CDR3 coding sequence is TGTGCCAGCAGCCCCGCGGCGGGAGATCGGTACGAGCAGTACTTC. Translation gives CASSPAAGDRYEQYF.

This clonotype was seen many times. The V call is TRBV28, the J call TRBJ2-7; 8 bases map to TRBD2. The CDR3 runs to 14 residues. Germline V CDR1 and CDR2: MDHEN, SYDVKM. V was pared by 5 bases and J by 3 bases, with 6 bases of the junction left unmatched. The CDR3 here is CASSTSGTIYEQYF. The CDR3, as DNA: TGTGCCAGCAGTACTAGCGGAACTATCTACGAGCAGTACTTC.

V usage is TRBV7-9 and J usage is TRBJ2-7; possible D gene TRBD2, 5 bases. CDR1 is SEHNR and CDR2 is FQNEAQ in the germline V gene (reference sequence). The CDR3 length is 12 residues. Between the trimmed V and J ends, which lost 3 bases and 6 bases, there was a span of 9 bases. CDR3 sequence: CASSFSAGEQYF. The DNA of the CDR3 is TGTGCCAGCAGCTTTAGTGCGGGCGAGCAGTACTTC.

This clonotype has at least ten counts. The gene calls are TRBV20-1 and TRBJ2-2; D possibly corresponds to TRBD2 (6 bases). The V gene lost 6 bases and the J gene lost 5 bases, with 13 bases spanning the gap. CDR3 length: 13 residues. Germline V CDR1 and CDR2: DFQATT, SNEGSKA (reference sequence). CDR3 amino acids: CSASRRGTGELFF. The CDR3 coding sequence is TGCAGTGCCAGCAGGAGGGGAACCGGGGAGCTGTTTTTT.

The sample holds many counts of this clonotype. J is TRBJ1-2 and V is TRBV19, with D perhaps TRBD1 (5 bases). Germline lookup yields CDR1 LNHDA and CDR2 SQIVND (reference sequence). The V end was cut by 3 bases, the J end by 4 bases, with 15 bases between. The CDR3 covers 15 residues. CDR3 residues: CASSISNPGGYGYTF. The CDR3 DNA sequence: TGTGCCAGTAGTATCTCGAACCCGGGGGGCTATGGCTACACCTTC. Based on the CDR3 plus reference TRBV19 and TRBJ1-2, the full variable domain is DGGITQSPKYLFRKEGQNVTLSCEQNLNHDAMYWYRQDPGQGLRLIYYSQIVNDFQKGDIAEGYSVSREKKESFPLTVTSAQKNPTAFYLCASSISNPGGYGYTFGSGTRLTVV.

This clonotype was observed a few times. The chain carries TRBV28 and TRBJ1-3; D is perhaps TRBD1 (6 bases). The CDR3 loop spans 14 amino acids. Germline loops: CDR1 MDHEN, CDR2 SYDVKM. V lost 3 bases to trimming and J lost 8 bases, with 14 bases between them. CDR3 in DNA: TGTGCCAGCAGTTTGGGCAGGGGTGGCGACACCATATATTTT. It codes for CASSLGRGGDTIYF.

Ten or more counts support this clonotype. V usage is TRBV5-1 and J usage is TRBJ1-1; no reliable D call. Germline V CDR1 and CDR2: SGHRS, YFSETQ. Trimming removed 6 bases at V and 3 bases at J, with 12 bases between. The CDR3 is 13 amino acids. The CDR3 here is CASKVGLYTEAFF. CDR3 sequence (DNA): TGCGCCAGCAAAGTGGGCCTCTACACTGAAGCTTTCTTT.

This clonotype was seen many times. A single base separates this from a much larger clone, so it may be a read error. V usage is TRBV12-3 or TRBV12-4 and J usage is TRBJ1-1; tentative D call: TRBD1 (6 bases). This CDR3 region has 14 residues. The CDR3 nucleotides are TGTGCCAGCAGTTTAGGCCAGGGGTGGACTGAAGCTCTCTTT. It codes for CASSLGQGWTEALF.

This clonotype was observed at least ten times. The chain is built from TRBV15 and TRBJ2-7; D is unclear. The CDR3 contains 16 residues. Germline V lookup: CDR1 LNHNV, CDR2 YYDKDF (reference sequence). V dropped 0 bases and J dropped 0 bases, with 12 bases sitting between them. The DNA for the CDR3 is TGTGCCACCAGCAGAGATTCCCCCAGGAGCTCCTACGAGCAGTACTTC. This encodes CATSRDSPRSSYEQYF.

This clonotype has ten or more counts. The chain joins TRBV15 to TRBJ2-5; D is perhaps TRBD1 or TRBD2 (5 bases each). CDR1 and CDR2 (germline): LNHNV, YYDKDF (reference sequence). V lost 5 bases, J lost 5 bases, and 24 bases lay in between. CDR3 size: 17 residues. CDR3 loop: CATSDQSEGTTLETQYF. In DNA form, the CDR3 reads TGTGCCACCAGCGACCAAAGTGAGGGGACGACACTGGAGACCCAGTACTTC.

About this clonotype itself: This sequence may be a read error, since a much larger clone differs from it by one base. The rearrangement links TRBV5-1 to TRBJ1-1, with D possibly being TRBD1 (5 bases). The V end lost 4 bases, the J end lost 1 base, and 20 bases lay between the germline ends. The germline V gene has CDR1 SGHRS and CDR2 YFSETQ. The CDR3 totals 17 residues. CDR3 nucleotides: TGCGCCAGCAGCCCGGGGCAGGGCGGGAGGGCGAACACTGAAGCTTTCTTT. Protein: CASSPGQGGRANTEAFF. Complete variable domain (other parts from reference TRBV5-1 and TRBJ1-1): KAGVTQTPRYLIKTRGQQVTLSCSPISGHRSVSWYQQTPGQGLQFLFEYFSETQRNKGNFPGRFSGRQFSNSRSEMNVSTLELGDSALYLCASSPGQGGRANTEAFFGQGTRLTVV.

This clonotype has ten or more counts. V and J are TRBV15 and TRBJ1-2; 10 bases are shared with TRBD1. The CDR3 sequence is 14 residues long. In germline, CDR1 is LNHNV, CDR2 YYDKDF (reference sequence). Unmatched junction bases numbered 7, after V lost 8 bases and J lost 4 bases. The CDR3: CATWSTGGSYGYTF. In DNA form, the CDR3 reads TGTGCCACCTGGTCGACAGGGGGCTCCTATGGCTACACCTTC.

This rearrangement joins TRBV30 to TRBJ1-1; no reliable D call. The V end was cut by 5 bases, the J end by 4 bases, with 11 bases between. The CDR3 has 12 amino acids. Germline V CDR1 and CDR2: GTSNPN, SVGIG (reference sequence). The DNA for the CDR3 is TGTGCCTGGCAACCAAGATCCACTGAAGCTTTCTTT. Translating gives CAWQPRSTEAFF. Full variable domain (outside the CDR3, taken from reference TRBV30 and TRBJ1-1): SQTIHQWPATLVQPVGSPLSLECTVEGTSNPNLYWYRQAAGRGLQLLFYSVGIGQISSEVPQNLSASRPQDRQFILSSKKLLLSDSGFYLCAWQPRSTEAFFGQGTRLTVV.

This clonotype has at least ten counts. The V and J genes are TRBV7-6 and TRBJ2-7; no definite D call. V lost 5 bases, J lost 2 bases, and 13 bases lay in between. The germline gives CDR1 SGHVS, CDR2 FNYEAQ. The CDR3 spans 14 residues. CDR3 sequence reads: CASSPPSGPYEQYF. CDR3 bases: TGTGCCAGCAGCCCCCCGTCGGGTCCCTACGAGCAGTACTTC.

This clonotype was counted a few times. The chain links TRBV11-2 to TRBJ2-7, with TRBD2 matching over 11 bases. Germline CDR1 reads SGHAT; CDR2 reads FQNNGV. Trimming removed 0 bases from V and 3 bases from J; junction bases left unmatched: 7. The CDR3 covers 17 residues. The CDR3 DNA reads as TGTGCCAGCAGCTTAGAGTCCCGACTAGCGGGGTTCTACGAGCAGTACTTC. It specifies CASSLESRLAGFYEQYF.

This clonotype was found many times. The chain joins TRBV11-1 to TRBJ2-5; D is possibly TRBD1 (5 bases). In germline, CDR1 is SGHAT, CDR2 FQDESV (reference sequence). With 3 bases removed from V and 3 bases from J, the gap between germline ends came to 20 bases. The CDR3 extends over 17 amino acids. CDR3 nucleotide sequence: TGTGCCAGCAGCTTGGACAACCTTAGCTGGGGCGAAGAGACCCAGTACTTC. Residues: CASSLDNLSWGEETQYF.

The rearrangement uses TRBV19 and TRBJ2-2, with 9 bases fitting TRBD1. The CDR3 extends over 15 amino acids. Losses at the gene ends were 5 bases for V and 5 bases for J; bases not matched to a gene: 6. Germline CDR1 reads LNHDA; CDR2 reads SQIVND (reference sequence). The CDR3 DNA reads as TGTGCCAGTAGTCCCTGGACAGGGGAAACCGGGGAGCTGTTTTTT. Translating it yields CASSPWTGETGELFF.

This clonotype was detected ten times or more. This rearrangement joins TRBV9 to TRBJ2-7; 7 nucleotides match TRBD2. The CDR3 sequence is 13 residues long. CDR1 is SGDLS, CDR2 YYNGEE, per germline. The V segment lost 0 bases and the J segment 5 bases; nucleotides outside the gene matches: 2. The CDR3 sequence is CASSVEAGNEQYF. The CDR3 DNA reads TGTGCCAGCAGCGTAGAAGCGGGAAACGAGCAGTACTTC.